This paragraph covers one T cell receptor beta chain sequence. What it binds is not known. Clones were read by immunoSEQ multiplex PCR, and TCRdb kept only the in-frame ones, dropping some. The sample records about 60,000 clones, around 80% being singletons. These data come from a study of a mutant IDH1 vaccine in newly diagnosed glioma. Across the whole study: Eight vaccinations reached patients in weeks 1, 3, 5, 7, 11, 15, 19 and 23. Investigators started vaccination 4-6 weeks after radiotherapy alone, or with temozolomide cycles. The treated group averaged approximately 42 years old and was roughly 60% male, 37.5% female. Patients had received radiotherapy, temozolomide, or both previously, most receiving both.

V lost 4 bases, J lost 7 bases, and 13 bases lay in between. Germline CDR1 SEHNR, CDR2 FQNEAQ (reference sequence). This CDR3 has 14 residues. Specified time point: week 11, during vaccination. Every vaccine dose comprised 300 ug of mutant IDH1 20-mer peptide plus topical imiquimod. This sample comprised PBMCs, obtained from a glioma patient whose treatment included an IDH1 peptide vaccine. The rearrangement links TRBV7-9 to TRBJ1-4; the D gene is possibly TRBD1 (5 bases). This sequence was found in a man aged 25 to 40 with glioma. Written as DNA, the CDR3 is TGTGCCAGCAGCTCGGGGCGGGAAGTTGAAAAACTGTTTTTT. Its translation is CASSSGREVEKLFF. The full variable domain, completed using reference TRBV7-9 and TRBJ1-4, is DTGVSQNPRHKITKRGQNVTFRCDPISEHNRLYWYRQTLGQGPEFLTYFQNEAQLEKSRLLSDRFSAERPKGSFSTLEIQRTEQGDSAMYLCASSSGREVEKLFFGSGTQLSVL.